These T cell receptor beta chains were read from a single sample in a study of T cell repertoires in cytomegalovirus infection. One entry per CDR3 protein, called by TCRdb with MiXCR from the reads. The sample comprises fewer than 950,000 distinct CDR3 sequences, around a third of which are singletons, and around 12% rests with the top ten. The antigens for these receptors are not known. The specimen comprised cultured CD8+ T cells from PBMCs, sampled from culture after CMV antigen stimulation. These receptors all come from a human donor in good health (CMV status not recorded). Some clones in this sample may be carry-over from other donors' samples. CDR3s leave out the opening cysteine and the closing phenylalanine or tryptophan. The D gene is left open where the match is weak. Only some rows state a clone size, as once, few, many or a class for expanded clones.

v_call d_call clone_size cdr3_aa
TRBV29-1 TRBD2 few SVESVWGLAGINEQF
TRBV6-2/TRBV6-3 - - ASLGGPTEAF
TRBV6-5 - few ASSTSQKGGNQPQH
TRBV20-1 TRBD1 - SARDAFRDRGFTEAF
TRBV7-9 - few ASSLVIQGTDTQY
TRBV12-3/TRBV12-4 TRBD1 - ASSWGQGAGANVLT
TRBV7-8 - many ASSTPTQQETQY
TRBV4-2 - - ASNQEQGLSNTGELF
TRBV10-3 - - AISNLTGELF
TRBV7-6 - - ASSLGGTWEQY
TRBV7-2 - - ASSPQPPRVSNQPQH